The 15 T cell receptor beta chains below come from one sample, sequenced in a study of blood T cell repertoires in COVID-19. Assay used: immunoSEQ multiplex PCR; TCRdb lists only in-frame clones, some missing. The table has about 93,000 clones, around 88% seen once. The sample taken for sequencing was peripheral blood. The source is a woman over 75 with acute or convalescent COVID-19.

The J gene is TRBJ1-5, the V gene TRBV18; D perhaps matches TRBD1 (5 bases). Deletions cut 3 bases from V and 4 bases from J, with 10 bases between. Germline V gives CDR1 KGHSH, CDR2 LQKENI. This CDR3 has 14 residues. This chain's CDR3 is CASSPTDFNQPQHF. The CDR3 nucleotides are TGTGCCAGCTCACCGACAGACTTTAATCAGCCCCAGCATTTT. The variable domain in full, completed from reference TRBV18 and TRBJ1-5, reads NAGVMQNPRHLVRRRGQEARLRCSPMKGHSHVYWYRQLPEEGLKFMVYLQKENIIDESGMPKERFSAEFPKEGPSILRIQQVVRGDSAAYFCASSPTDFNQPQHFGDGTRLSIL.

This clone was detected once. The CDR3 loop is CASSDEEDQPQHF. The CDR3 nucleotides are TGTGCCAGCAGTGATGAGGAGGATCAGCCCCAGCATTTT. J is TRBJ1-5 and V is TRBV2; no definite D call. CDR3 length equals 13 residues. Trimming pared 3 bases from V and 5 bases from J, leaving 8 bases between. The germline V gene has CDR1 SNHLY and CDR2 FYNNEI.

The J gene is TRBJ1-6, the V gene TRBV11-3; 9 bases align to TRBD1. The CDR3 loop spans 16 amino acids. Trimming removed 4 bases from V and 6 bases from J; junction bases left unmatched: 7. CDR1 is SGHNT and CDR2 is YENEEA in the germline V gene. The CDR3 DNA reads as TGTGCCAGCAGCTCGTTTCCGGGACAGGGTAATTCACCCCTCCACTTT. Its protein is CASSSFPGQGNSPLHF.

The rearrangement links TRBV23-1 to TRBJ1-2; tentatively, D is TRBD1 (5 bases). TRBV23-1 is designated an ORF whose function remains uncertain. The CDR3 runs to 15 residues. With 6 bases removed from V and 6 bases from J, the gap between germline ends came to 20 bases. The CDR3 DNA is TGCGCCAGCAGAGTGTTTCCAGGGCCTCTTAATGGCTACACCTTC. This codes for CASRVFPGPLNGYTF.

The rearrangement joins TRBV6-5 to TRBJ2-7; a possible D gene is TRBD2 (7 bases). The CDR3 extends over 15 amino acids. Germline CDR1 reads MNHEY; CDR2 reads SVGAGI. Deletions cut 6 bases from V and 0 bases from J, with 15 bases between. In DNA, the CDR3 is TGTGCCAGCAGAGTTACGGGGGGCCACTCCTACGAGCAGTACTTC. Its translation: CASRVTGGHSYEQYF.

This chain uses TRBV30 with TRBJ2-6, with D possibly TRBD2 on 6 matching bases. The length of the CDR3 is 19 residues. CDR1 and CDR2 (germline): GTSNPN, SVGIG (reference sequence). Trimming cost V 3 bases and J 0 bases, with 21 bases left between them. CDR3 amino acids: CAWSQRRVFILSGANVLTF. The CDR3 nucleotides are TGTGCCTGGAGCCAACGGAGGGTCTTCATTCTCTCTGGGGCCAACGTCCTGACTTTC.

The V gene is TRBV11-2, the J gene TRBJ1-6; 7 bases map to TRBD1. Per the germline V gene, CDR1 is SGHAT and CDR2 is FQNNGV. This CDR3 has 14 amino acids. J gave up 9 bases and V 5 bases, and 7 bases lay outside the gene matches. CDR3 in DNA: TGTGCCAGCAGCGGGGACAGCCACGGTTCACCCCTCCACTTT. This encodes CASSGDSHGSPLHF.

This rearrangement joins TRBV6-5 to TRBJ1-2, with D tentatively TRBD1 (5 bases). V lost 4 bases to trimming and J lost 0 bases, with 6 bases between them. Germline-derived CDR1 and CDR2 are MNHEY and SVGAGI. This CDR3 spans 13 amino acids. In DNA, the CDR3 is TGTGCCAGCAGTTGGGACTCTAACTATGGCTACACCTTC. Protein product: CASSWDSNYGYTF.

The chain uses TRBV9 and TRBJ2-7; 9 nucleotides agree with TRBD1. The length of the CDR3 is 15 residues. Germline V gene data show CDR1 as SGDLS and CDR2 as YYNGEE. V trimming: 0 bases; J trimming: 3 bases; junction bases outside the gene matches: 4. CDR3 sequence (DNA): TGTGCCAGCAGCGTAGGAGGGACAGGGAGCTACGAGCAGTACTTC. Translated, it gives CASSVGGTGSYEQYF.

This chain links TRBV5-1 with TRBJ2-7; tentative D call: TRBD2 (7 bases). V was clipped by 1 base and J by 2 bases, with 10 bases between them. CDR3 length: 14 residues. Germline V gives CDR1 SGHRS, CDR2 YFSETQ. In DNA form, the CDR3 reads TGCGCCAGCAGCTTGACGGGGGGCCCCTACGAGCAGTACTTC. This sequence encodes CASSLTGGPYEQYF. Full variable domain (rest looked up from reference TRBV5-1 and TRBJ2-7): KAGVTQTPRYLIKTRGQQVTLSCSPISGHRSVSWYQQTPGQGLQFLFEYFSETQRNKGNFPGRFSGRQFSNSRSEMNVSTLELGDSALYLCASSLTGGPYEQYFGPGTRLTVT.

The chain recombines TRBV28 with TRBJ1-1, with D possibly being TRBD1 (6 bases). V gave up 7 bases and J gave up 1 base, with 13 bases separating them. The germline gives CDR1 MDHEN, CDR2 SYDVKM. CDR3 length equals 14 residues. The DNA of the CDR3 is TGTGCCAGCATTCGGACAGTACAGAACACTGAAGCTTTCTTT. Translation gives CASIRTVQNTEAFF. Looking up the rest from reference TRBV28 and TRBJ1-1 gives the full variable domain: DVKVTQSSRYLVKRTGEKVFLECVQDMDHENMFWYRQDPGLGLRLIYFSYDVKMKEKGDIPEGYSVSREKKERFSLILESASTNQTSMYLCASIRTVQNTEAFFGQGTRLTVV.

V and J are TRBV28 and TRBJ1-5; possibly TRBD1 for D (5 bases). Germline CDR1 is MDHEN and CDR2 is SYDVKM. The CDR3 runs to 17 residues. Trimming stripped 0 bases from V and 0 bases from J, with 12 bases between. CDR3 DNA: TGTGCCAGCAGTTTATGGGGGGGGGATTATAGCAATCAGCCCCAGCATTTT. Translated, it gives CASSLWGGDYSNQPQHF. Using reference TRBV28 and TRBJ1-5 for the parts outside the CDR3, the full variable domain is DVKVTQSSRYLVKRTGEKVFLECVQDMDHENMFWYRQDPGLGLRLIYFSYDVKMKEKGDIPEGYSVSREKKERFSLILESASTNQTSMYLCASSLWGGDYSNQPQHFGDGTRLSIL.

This chain joins TRBV19 and TRBJ2-6, with D possibly TRBD2 on 5 matching bases. Trimming took 1 base from V and 2 from J, leaving 12 bases between them. The CDR3 covers 17 residues. Per the germline V gene, CDR1 is LNHDA and CDR2 is SQIVND (reference sequence). The CDR3 protein is CASSIGGSGTGANVLTF. The CDR3 bases are TGTGCCAGTAGTATAGGGGGATCGGGAACTGGGGCCAACGTCCTGACTTTC.

In nucleotides, the CDR3 is TGCGCCAGCAGCTTGGCAGGGGGTAATGAAAAACTGTTTTTT. Protein sequence: CASSLAGGNEKLFF. The chain recombines TRBV5-1 with TRBJ1-4, with 7 bases aligning to TRBD1. Germline-derived CDR1 and CDR2 are SGHRS and YFSETQ. J gave up 4 bases and V 0 bases, and 0 bases lay outside the gene matches. This CDR3 comprises 14 residues.

The chain couples TRBV19 to TRBJ1-1; TRBD1 matches at 8 bases. The CDR3 runs to 15 residues. J was trimmed by 5 bases and V by 5 bases; bases with no gene match: 10. From germline, CDR1 is LNHDA and CDR2 SQIVND (reference sequence). The CDR3 nucleotides are TGTGCCAGTAGTCCTGAGGACAGGGCGTGGACTGAAGCTTTCTTT. Its translation is CASSPEDRAWTEAFF.